Described below is a single TCR beta chain sequence and its context. This record belongs to a study of control samples from healthy donors and cancer patients. This CDR3 is built from 19 residues. The germline gives CDR1 SGDLS, CDR2 YYNGEE. After removal of 4 bases from V and 0 bases from J, the junction contained 16 bases not matched to a gene. Profiled with immunoSEQ multiplex PCR; TCRdb holds only in-frame clones, not every one. Here the sample spans roughly 130,000 clones, 85% to 95% being singletons. The clonotype was recovered from a man younger than 45 in good health. The chain recombines TRBV9 with TRBJ1-3, with 7 bases lining up with TRBD1. Sequencing used blood. The chain's CDR3 is CASSPRTSWDSFSGNTIYF. DNA of the CDR3: TGTGCCAGCAGCCCGCGTACCTCGTGGGACAGTTTCTCTGGAAACACCATATATTTT.